This entry lists 16 T cell receptor beta chains sequenced from one sample in a study of T cell responses to AZD1222 COVID-19 vaccine. The repertoire was sequenced with immunoSEQ multiplex PCR; TCRdb's copy has only in-frame clones and lacks some. The repertoire consists of about 110,000 clones, with approximately 89% occurring once and the leading ten covering around 3.3%. This material consisted of peripheral blood, taken on day 0 of MenACWY control vaccination. The origin of the receptors is an adult in good health.

The V and J genes are TRBV19 and TRBJ2-7; TRBD1 matches at 9 bases. CDR3 length: 16 residues. CDR1 LNHDA and CDR2 SQIVND come from the germline V gene (reference sequence). The V gene end was trimmed by 5 bases and the J gene end by 5 bases; junction bases not matched to a gene: 13. The CDR3 sequence is CASSVNRGQGTHEQYF. CDR3 nucleotides: TGTGCCAGTAGTGTTAATAGGGGACAGGGCACCCACGAGCAGTACTTC.

This chain uses TRBV7-3 with TRBJ2-1; TRBD2 aligns across 10 bases. The CDR3 is 15 amino acids. Germline V lookup: CDR1 SGHTA, CDR2 FQGTGA. The junction had 3 bases not matched to a gene; V was cut back by 5 bases and J by 2 bases. In DNA form, the CDR3 reads TGTGCCAGCAGCCCCCTAGCGGGGGCCTACAATGAGCAGTTCTTC. Translating it yields CASSPLAGAYNEQFF.

In DNA form, the CDR3 reads TGCGCCAGCAGGGAAGTGGTGGGGGCGAACACTGAAGCTTTCTTT. Its protein is CASREVVGANTEAFF. This chain uses TRBV10-2 with TRBJ1-1; maybe TRBD1 (6 bases). CDR3 size: 15 residues. V lost 6 bases and J 1 base, leaving 15 bases between the germline ends. CDR1 is WSHSY and CDR2 is SAAADI in the germline V gene.

The chain is built from TRBV1 and TRBJ1-5; the DNA was not compared with TRBD1, the D call given in the table. TRBV1 is deemed a pseudogene. The CDR3 has 14 amino acids. For the CDR3, the DNA is TGCACCAGCAGTCATGGACAGGGGACTCAGCCCCAGCATTTT. It translates to CTSSHGQGTQPQHF.

V is TRBV10-2 and J is TRBJ1-6; TRBD1 agrees at 8 bases. This CDR3 is 14 amino acids long. Germline V gives CDR1 WSHSY, CDR2 SAAADI. V trimming: 8 bases; J trimming: 11 bases; junction bases outside the gene matches: 11. This CDR3 is CASSERTGNTPLHF. Here the CDR3 DNA reads TGCGCCAGCTCTGAGAGGACAGGGAATACACCCCTCCACTTT.

This clone was counted once. The chain joins TRBV19 to TRBJ2-2; a possible D gene is TRBD1 (5 bases). Trimming shortened V by 7 bases and J by 4 bases, and 7 bases separated the two germline ends. Germline V gives CDR1 LNHDA, CDR2 SQIVND (reference sequence). The CDR3 consists of 12 residues. The CDR3 here is CASTGPTGELFF. Here the CDR3 DNA reads TGTGCCAGTACAGGGCCCACCGGGGAGCTGTTTTTT.

The chain carries TRBV19 and TRBJ2-7, with D uncertain. Germline lookup yields CDR1 LNHDA and CDR2 SQIVND (reference sequence). The V end was cut by 3 bases, the J end by 0 bases, with 6 bases between. This CDR3 has 13 amino acids. CDR3 DNA: TGTGCCAGTAGTATGGGGATCTCCTACGAGCAGTACTTC. Encoded protein: CASSMGISYEQYF.

The V call is TRBV7-9, the J call TRBJ2-3; D ambiguous. CDR1 is SEHNR and CDR2 is FQNEAQ in the germline V gene (reference sequence). Trimming removed 5 bases at V and 2 bases at J, with 8 bases between. The CDR3 contains 13 residues. The CDR3 loop reads CASSPHLTDTQYF. The CDR3 coding sequence is TGTGCCAGCAGCCCCCACCTCACAGATACGCAGTATTTT.

The chain has TRBV15 and TRBJ2-2; D not resolved. V was pared by 0 bases and J by 8 bases, with 4 bases between. Per the germline V gene, CDR1 is LNHNV and CDR2 is YYDKDF (reference sequence). The CDR3 runs to 12 residues. The CDR3 spells CATSRDLGELFF. Written as DNA, the CDR3 is TGTGCCACCAGCAGAGATCTTGGGGAGCTGTTTTTT. The full variable domain, rest sourced from reference TRBV15 and TRBJ2-2, is DAMVIQNPRYQVTQFGKPVTLSCSQTLNHNVMYWYQQKSSQAPKLLFHYYDKDFNNEADTPDNFQSRRPNTSFCFLDIRSPGLGDTAMYLCATSRDLGELFFGEGSRLTVL.

This chain joins TRBV5-1 and TRBJ2-7; 8 bases line up with TRBD1. The CDR3 consists of 13 residues. Per the germline V gene, CDR1 is SGHRS and CDR2 is YFSETQ. Losses at the gene ends were 4 bases for V and 3 bases for J; bases not matched to a gene: 3. DNA for the CDR3: TGCGCCAGCAGCCTGACAGGGGACTACGAGCAGTACTTC. Protein: CASSLTGDYEQYF.

The chain links TRBV28 to TRBJ1-5; D is perhaps TRBD1 (6 bases). The CDR3 runs 15 residues. V was pared by 5 bases and J by 7 bases, with 18 bases between. CDR1 and CDR2 (germline): MDHEN, SYDVKM. The CDR3 nucleotides read TGTGCCAGCAGTCTTCTACAGGGTTTATGGCAGCCCCAGCATTTT. Amino acid sequence: CASSLLQGLWQPQHF.

The V and J genes are TRBV2 and TRBJ2-7; D may match TRBD1 or TRBD2 (6 bases each). Germline V CDR1 and CDR2: SNHLY, FYNNEI. Trimming removed 8 bases from V and 3 bases from J, with 20 bases in between. This CDR3 has 15 residues. The CDR3 sequence is CASWGDTLPLYEQYF. Here the CDR3 DNA reads TGTGCCAGCTGGGGGGACACTTTGCCTCTCTACGAGCAGTACTTC.

V is TRBV27 and J is TRBJ1-6; D might be TRBD1 (6 bases). The V gene's germline CDR1 is MNHEY and CDR2 SMNVEV (reference sequence). V shed 3 bases and J shed 5 bases, with 8 bases lying between them. The CDR3 has 14 residues. The CDR3 here is CASSLAGDNSPLHF. CDR3 coding DNA: TGTGCCAGCAGTTTGGCAGGGGATAATTCACCCCTCCACTTT.

The rearrangement links TRBV25-1 to TRBJ1-2; TRBD1 matches at 8 bases. The CDR3 sequence is 12 residues long. Looked up from germline, CDR1 is MGHDK and CDR2 is SYGVNS. V trimming: 3 bases; J trimming: 8 bases; junction bases outside the gene matches: 2. The CDR3 DNA is TGTGCCAGCAGTGAGTGGACAGGGGGCTACACCTTC. Its protein product is CASSEWTGGYTF.

The CDR3 spells CASSARERWAEQYF. The CDR3 DNA is TGCGCCAGCAGCGCCCGCGAGCGATGGGCCGAGCAGTACTTC. V gene TRBV5-1 combines with J gene TRBJ2-7; the D is unclear. The germline V gene encodes CDR1 SGHRS and CDR2 YFSETQ. V was pared by 4 bases and J by 6 bases, with 17 bases between. CDR3 length: 14 residues.

V and J are TRBV7-9 and TRBJ1-6; D not certain. This CDR3 has 15 residues. Trimming removed 2 bases from V and 9 bases from J, with 14 bases in between. Germline CDR1 SEHNR, CDR2 FQNEAQ (reference sequence). CDR3 sequence (DNA): TGTGCCAGCAGCTTAATCGGAGGGTTTGGTTCACCCCTCCACTTT. Protein: CASSLIGGFGSPLHF. The full variable domain, rest sourced from reference TRBV7-9 and TRBJ1-6, is DTGVSQNPRHKITKRGQNVTFRCDPISEHNRLYWYRQTLGQGPEFLTYFQNEAQLEKSRLLSDRFSAERPKGSFSTLEIQRTEQGDSAMYLCASSLIGGFGSPLHFGNGTRLTVT.